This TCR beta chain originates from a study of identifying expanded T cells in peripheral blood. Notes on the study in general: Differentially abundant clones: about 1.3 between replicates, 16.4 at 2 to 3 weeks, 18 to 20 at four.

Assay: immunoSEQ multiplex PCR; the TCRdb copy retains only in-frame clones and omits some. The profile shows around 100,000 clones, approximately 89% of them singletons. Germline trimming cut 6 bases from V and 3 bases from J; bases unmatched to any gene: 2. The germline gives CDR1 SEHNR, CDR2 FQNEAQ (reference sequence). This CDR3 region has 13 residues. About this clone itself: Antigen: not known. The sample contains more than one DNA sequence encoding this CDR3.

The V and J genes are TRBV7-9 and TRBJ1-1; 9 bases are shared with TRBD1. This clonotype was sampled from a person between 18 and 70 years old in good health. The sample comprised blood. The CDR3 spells CASSRQGDTEAFF. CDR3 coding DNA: TGTGCCAGCAGTCGACAGGGGGACACTGAAGCTTTCTTT.